This T cell receptor beta chain was sequenced during a study of OX40 agonist ivuxolimab in advanced cancers. The germline V gene encodes CDR1 SGHAT and CDR2 FQNNGV. The CDR3 has 14 amino acids. The V end was cut by 4 bases, the J end by 8 bases, with 18 bases between. Sequencing was performed with immunoSEQ multiplex PCR; in TCRdb, only in-frame clones are kept and a portion is missing. The data show approximately 110,000 clones, approximately 90% seen once. J is TRBJ2-7 and V is TRBV11-2; D is perhaps TRBD1 (6 bases). The sample was CD4+ or CD8+ T cells sorted from blood, taken in a trial of the OX40 agonist ivuxolimab. The sequence came from an adult with an advanced solid tumor such as melanoma, head and neck, liver or kidney cancer. The CDR3 reads CASSSRVRGKQQYF. In DNA, the CDR3 is TGTGCCAGCAGCTCCCGGGTGAGGGGGAAACAGCAGTACTTC.